The clone carrying this TCR beta chain was observed many times. What it recognizes is unknown. The V segment lost 1 base and the J segment 5 bases; nucleotides outside the gene matches: 4. Germline CDR1 is SGHTA and CDR2 is FQGNSA. The CDR3 extends over 14 amino acids. TCRbeta library construction was performed incorporating unique molecular identifiers. TCRdb reanalysed the PCR reads using MiXCR and keeps one entry per CDR3 protein. The table has around 270,000 distinct CDR3 sequences, 10% seen once. The data are from a study of T-cell reconstitution after alpha-beta-depleted transplantation in children. Study observations and caveats: TCRbeta diversity was high at day 60 in some patients (a result of surviving recipient T cells and thymic progenitors). Most T-cell counts and diversity one year after the transplant came from T cells that were newly produced.

V is TRBV7-2 and J is TRBJ2-7; TRBD1 matches at 8 bases. Sequencing was performed on PBMCs, taken before TCRalphabeta/CD19-depleted stem cell transplant. The clonotype comes from a boy under two years old with acute myeloid leukemia, due to receive a stem cell transplant. Here the CDR3 DNA reads TGTGCCAGCAGCTTAGGGACAGGGTACCACGAGCAGTACTTC. Protein sequence: CASSLGTGYHEQYF.